This T cell receptor (beta chain) comes out of a study of T cells in Graves' hyperthyroidism and ophthalmopathy. Diagnosis of hyperthyroidism was new in patients aged 18 to 65, and its duration was under 2 months. Study-level findings and limits: The model foresaw ophthalmopathy a median approximately 6.1 months prior to onset. Blood also showed most of the thyroid clonotypes that were expanded above 0.001.

This clonotype has a single count. Its antigen is as yet unknown. CDR1 is SEHNR, CDR2 FQNEAQ, per germline (reference sequence). CDR3 length equals 16 residues. V dropped 1 base and J dropped 0 bases, with 10 bases sitting between them. TCR beta CDR3 sequences were amplified from RNA transcripts. First-round RT-PCR with HTBI primers amplified the TCR CDR3 region. In TCRdb, the multiplex PCR reads were re-called with MiXCR into one record per CDR3 protein. Of under 700,000 distinct CDR3 sequences in the sample, around 42% are singletons; the top ten hold 8% to 8.5%. This receptor was identified in a woman younger than 35 with Graves' hyperthyroidism. The chain combines TRBV7-9 with TRBJ1-5; D may be TRBD1 (5 bases). The sequenced sample consisted of peripheral blood or thyroid tissue (not recorded which). The DNA for the CDR3 is TGTGCCAGCAGCTTAGACCAGGGAGTTAGCAATCAGCCCCAGCATTTT. Protein sequence: CASSLDQGVSNQPQHF.